This T cell receptor beta chain was sequenced during a study of shared T cell receptors in the human thymus. V dropped 5 bases and J dropped 5; count of bases not matched to a gene: 9. This CDR3 has 15 amino acids. Looked up from germline, CDR1 is SGHTA and CDR2 is FQGNSA. Method: immunoSEQ multiplex PCR; TCRdb's copy keeps in-frame clones and lacks some. Here the sample spans around 68,000 clones, 90% to 95% being singletons. Material for sequencing was thymocytes. This rearrangement joins TRBV7-2 to TRBJ1-1, with 9 bases that match TRBD1. The origin of this receptor is a human donor. The CDR3 nucleotides read TGTGCCAGCAGCCTGGGACAGGGTCGTAGGACTGAAGCTTTCTTT. It yields the protein CASSLGQGRRTEAFF.